This passage covers 29 T cell receptor beta chains from one sample sequenced in a study of blood T cell repertoires in COVID-19. Measured with immunoSEQ multiplex PCR; TCRdb has only the in-frame clones, and not every one. The sample includes roughly 400,000 clones, about 83% seen only once; the top ten take roughly a tenth. Source material: PBMCs or T cells enriched from blood (not recorded which). The receptors shown here come from a woman between 45 and 65 years old who had recovered from COVID-19.

This chain uses TRBV11-2 with TRBJ1-5; D is uncertain. Germline assignment: CDR1 SGHAT and CDR2 FQNNGV. CDR3 size: 13 residues. The V end was cut by 5 bases, the J end by 8 bases, with 13 bases between. CDR3 residues: CASSLGSSEPQHF. The CDR3 DNA follows: TGTGCCAGCAGCCTAGGGAGTTCCGAGCCCCAGCATTTT.

The V and J genes are TRBV7-8 and TRBJ1-1; D ambiguous. Germline assignment: CDR1 SGHVS and CDR2 FQNEAQ. The CDR3 length is 14 residues. V was trimmed by 1 base and J by 8 bases, leaving 14 bases between them. CDR3 sequence reads: CASSLEGHYEEAFF. The CDR3 nucleotides read TGTGCCAGCAGCTTAGAAGGTCACTATGAGGAAGCTTTCTTT.

The CDR3 loop reads CAWSVLRKTGGYTF. CDR3 in DNA: TGTGCCTGGAGTGTACTCCGGAAAACGGGGGGCTACACCTTC. The rearrangement links TRBV30 to TRBJ1-2; D unclear. The CDR3 consists of 14 residues. V was cut by 0 bases and J by 8 bases, with 16 bases left in between. Per the germline V gene, CDR1 is GTSNPN and CDR2 is SVGIG (reference sequence).

V is TRBV7-2 and J is TRBJ1-5; D not certain. The CDR3 is 15 residues long. CDR1 SGHTA and CDR2 FQGNSA come from the germline V gene. V was shortened by 3 bases and J by 2 bases, with 11 bases between the two germline ends. DNA for the CDR3: TGTGCCAGCAGCTTTGGGTTTGGGCGCAATCAGCCCCAGCATTTT. The encoded protein is CASSFGFGRNQPQHF. Full variable domain (outside the CDR3, taken from reference TRBV7-2 and TRBJ1-5): GAGVSQSPSNKVTEKGKDVELRCDPISGHTALYWYRQSLGQGLEFLIYFQGNSAPDKSGLPSDRFSAERTGGSVSTLTIQRTQQEDSAVYLCASSFGFGRNQPQHFGDGTRLSIL.

V usage is TRBV4-1 and J usage is TRBJ2-3; 12 bases are a match to TRBD1. The CDR3 runs 18 residues. V was pared by 3 bases and J by 3 bases, with 10 bases of the junction left unmatched. Germline V CDR1 and CDR2: MGHRA, YSYEKL. Here the CDR3 DNA reads TGCGCCAGCAGCCACCTCGGCCGGGACAGGGGGCGGACAGATACGCAGTATTTT. Translating gives CASSHLGRDRGRTDTQYF.

The CDR3 spells CAWDAGDNEQFF. CDR3 DNA: TGTGCCTGGGATGCGGGAGACAATGAGCAGTTCTTC. J is TRBJ2-1 and V is TRBV30; 7 positions match TRBD2. CDR1 is GTSNPN and CDR2 is SVGIG in the germline V gene (reference sequence). The CDR3 covers 12 residues. Trimming cost V 5 bases and J 5 bases; bases outside gene matches: 3.

The V call is TRBV29-1, the J call TRBJ1-1, with 7 bases fitting TRBD1. Germline CDR1 SQVTM, CDR2 ANQGSEA. The V gene end was trimmed by 7 bases and the J gene end by 4 bases; junction bases not matched to a gene: 6. The CDR3 has 12 amino acids. CDR3 protein: CSATGFITEAFF. The CDR3 nucleotides are TGCAGCGCGACAGGGTTTATCACTGAAGCTTTCTTT.

J is TRBJ2-2 and V is TRBV10-3; 8 positions match TRBD1. The ends lost 4 bases at V and 0 bases at J; junction bases unmatched: 1. Germline loops: CDR1 ENHRY, CDR2 SYGVKD. The CDR3 consists of 15 residues. The CDR3 region has the DNA TGTGCCATCAGTGCAGGGGGCCCGAACACCGGGGAGCTGTTTTTT. This codes for CAISAGGPNTGELFF.

The CDR3, as DNA: TGTGCCAGCAGTACTCCGGGACAGCAAGAGACCCAGTACTTC. Encoded protein: CASSTPGQQETQYF. The chain is built from TRBV2 and TRBJ2-5; 7 bases match TRBD1. This CDR3 is built from 14 residues. Germline lookup yields CDR1 SNHLY and CDR2 FYNNEI. V was clipped by 5 bases and J by 2 bases; unmatched bases: 5.

The chain joins TRBV28 to TRBJ2-2; perhaps TRBD2 as D (6 bases). The germline V and J ends were trimmed by 5 bases and 6 bases, with 16 bases remaining between them. CDR3 length: 15 residues. Germline loops: CDR1 MDHEN, CDR2 SYDVKM. In nucleotides, the CDR3 is TGTGCCAGCAGTCCCCACCAGACGGGGGCCGGGGAGCTGTTTTTT. Translated: CASSPHQTGAGELFF.

The rearrangement joins TRBV5-1 to TRBJ2-7, with D tentatively TRBD1 (6 bases). This CDR3 has 16 amino acids. Germline lookup yields CDR1 SGHRS and CDR2 YFSETQ. V was shortened by 4 bases and J by 7 bases, with 24 bases between the two germline ends. CDR3 sequence (DNA): TGCGCCAGCAGCCATAAGGAGGCAGGGGCCGGGCGGGAGCAGTACTTC. Its protein is CASSHKEAGAGREQYF.

The chain couples TRBV2 to TRBJ1-2; TRBD1 matches 8 bases. The junction had 4 bases not matched to a gene; V was cut back by 4 bases and J by 0 bases. Germline CDR1 SNHLY, CDR2 FYNNEI. CDR3 length: 15 amino acids. CDR3 nucleotide sequence: TGTGCCAGCAGTGCCCTGGGACAGGCTAACTATGGCTACACCTTC. Translating gives CASSALGQANYGYTF. The complete variable domain, with remaining parts taken from reference TRBV2 and TRBJ1-2, reads EPEVTQTPSHQVTQMGQEVILRCVPISNHLYFYWYRQILGQKVEFLVSFYNNEISEKSEIFDDQFSVERPDGSNFTLKIRSTKLEDSAMYFCASSALGQANYGYTFGSGTRLTVV.

The V and J genes are TRBV5-1 and TRBJ2-2, with 12 bases fitting TRBD2. The germline V gene encodes CDR1 SGHRS and CDR2 YFSETQ. The CDR3 is 18 residues long. V shed 0 bases, J shed 2 bases, and the junction held 5 bases outside the gene matches. This CDR3 reads CASSLGTSGARNTGELFF. The CDR3 nucleotides read TGCGCCAGCAGCTTGGGGACTAGCGGGGCCCGTAACACCGGGGAGCTGTTTTTT. The complete variable domain, with remaining parts taken from reference TRBV5-1 and TRBJ2-2, reads KAGVTQTPRYLIKTRGQQVTLSCSPISGHRSVSWYQQTPGQGLQFLFEYFSETQRNKGNFPGRFSGRQFSNSRSEMNVSTLELGDSALYLCASSLGTSGARNTGELFFGEGSRLTVL.

V and J are TRBV12-5 and TRBJ1-1; D is perhaps TRBD1 (5 bases). CDR1 is LGHNT, CDR2 FRNRAP, per germline. The V and J ends lost 0 bases and 6 bases respectively, with 17 bases between them. The CDR3 runs to 16 residues. The CDR3 loop is CASGLVLRETVAEAFF. DNA of the CDR3: TGTGCTAGTGGTTTGGTACTCAGGGAAACAGTTGCTGAAGCTTTCTTT. The whole variable domain, remainder taken from reference TRBV12-5 and TRBJ1-1, is DARVTQTPRHKVTEMGQEVTMRCQPILGHNTVFWYRQTMMQGLELLAYFRNRAPLDDSGMPKDRFSAEMPDATLATLKIQPSEPRDSAVYFCASGLVLRETVAEAFFGQGTRLTVV.

The chain combines TRBV28 with TRBJ1-1; D is unresolved. The CDR3 has 14 amino acids. CDR1 and CDR2 (germline): MDHEN, SYDVKM. The V and J ends lost 4 bases and 6 bases respectively, with 15 bases between them. The CDR3 loop reads CASSYLRGSSEAFF. CDR3 nucleotide sequence: TGTGCCAGCAGTTATTTACGAGGGTCGTCTGAAGCTTTCTTT.

The chain links TRBV7-3 to TRBJ1-2; no reliable D call. Germline CDR1 is SGHTA and CDR2 is FQGTGA. The CDR3 is 14 residues long. Deletions cut 7 bases from V and 7 bases from J, with 19 bases between. The DNA of the CDR3 is TGTGCCAGCACCTTGGGCAGGCCCCCTCCTGGCTACACCTTC. The encoded protein is CASTLGRPPPGYTF.

The rearrangement uses TRBV28 and TRBJ2-1; 7 bases fit TRBD1. The CDR3 contains 15 residues. The V gene's germline CDR1 is MDHEN and CDR2 SYDVKM. V was clipped by 1 base and J by 4 bases; unmatched bases: 4. Written as DNA, the CDR3 is TGTGCCAGCAGTTTATCAGGGGGTGGTTACAATGAGCAGTTCTTC. It yields the protein CASSLSGGGYNEQFF.

The rearrangement links TRBV5-8 to TRBJ1-4; D is possibly TRBD1 (6 bases). The V end was cut by 3 bases, the J end by 8 bases, with 14 bases between. Germline loops: CDR1 SGHTS, CDR2 YDEGEE. The CDR3 covers 14 residues. In DNA form, the CDR3 reads TGTGCCAGCAGCTCAGGGGCCGGTCGGGAAAAACTGTTTTTT. Its protein product is CASSSGAGREKLFF.

This clone was detected a few times. Other DNA sequences in this specimen translate into the identical CDR3. The chain recombines TRBV19 with TRBJ2-6; D is undetermined. The CDR3 contains 13 residues. In germline, CDR1 is LNHDA, CDR2 SQIVND (reference sequence). V was trimmed by 6 bases and J by 0 bases, leaving 3 bases between them. The CDR3 is CASSHSGANVLTF. The CDR3 DNA reads TGTGCCAGTAGCCACTCTGGGGCCAACGTCCTGACTTTC.

The genes are TRBV19 and TRBJ2-1; 11 bases match TRBD2. Losses at the gene ends were 9 bases for V and 2 bases for J; bases not matched to a gene: 9. The length of the CDR3 is 16 residues. Germline CDR1 reads LNHDA; CDR2 reads SQIVND (reference sequence). The CDR3 reads CASTPYSGGAYNEQFF. CDR3 DNA sequence: TGTGCCAGCACCCCTTATAGCGGGGGGGCCTACAATGAGCAGTTCTTC.

V gene TRBV30 combines with J gene TRBJ2-3; D not resolved. CDR1 is GTSNPN and CDR2 is SVGIG in the germline V gene (reference sequence). The V end lost 0 bases, the J end lost 2 bases, and 6 bases lay between the germline ends. CDR3 length: 13 amino acids. The CDR3 DNA follows: TGTGCCTGGAGTGTCACAGCCACAGATACGCAGTATTTT. Translation: CAWSVTATDTQYF.

The chain is built from TRBV29-1 and TRBJ1-5; D might be TRBD1 (5 bases). The CDR3 has 12 residues. The V end lost 7 bases, the J end lost 5 bases, and 12 bases lay between the germline ends. Looked up from germline, CDR1 is SQVTM and CDR2 is ANQGSEA. Written as DNA, the CDR3 is TGCAGCGCTGGGGCGAGAGATCAGCCCCAGCATTTT. Amino acids: CSAGARDQPQHF.

The chain carries TRBV7-9 and TRBJ1-1, with 7 nucleotides matching TRBD1. Germline V lookup: CDR1 SEHNR, CDR2 FQNEAQ (reference sequence). The CDR3 consists of 18 residues. Trimming cost V 5 bases and J 10 bases; bases outside gene matches: 25. The CDR3 region is CASSGHDNRGTDTFLAFF. Written as DNA, the CDR3 is TGTGCCAGCAGCGGACACGACAACCGGGGGACAGACACCTTTCTAGCTTTCTTT.

This sequence joins TRBV28 and TRBJ1-4, with a tentative D call TRBD1 (6 bases). Trimming removed 6 bases at V and 8 bases at J, with 22 bases between. The CDR3 has 16 amino acids. Germline V lookup: CDR1 MDHEN, CDR2 SYDVKM. The CDR3 spells CASSLGVGTKREKLFF. The CDR3 coding sequence is TGTGCCAGCAGCCTTGGTGTTGGGACAAAACGGGAAAAACTGTTTTTT.

This clone is a singleton in its sample. V usage is TRBV12-5 and J usage is TRBJ1-6, with TRBD1 identical over 7 bases. Looked up from germline, CDR1 is LGHNT and CDR2 is FRNRAP. This CDR3 region has 14 residues. The V segment lost 7 bases and the J segment 6 bases; nucleotides outside the gene matches: 6. CDR3 residues: CASARDSPNSPLHF. CDR3 nucleotides: TGTGCTAGTGCCCGGGACAGCCCTAATTCACCCCTCCACTTT.

The CDR3: CASSTQGSSNQPQHF. The CDR3 DNA reads TGTGCCAGCAGTACTCAGGGGTCTAGCAATCAGCCCCAGCATTTT. The chain employs TRBV27 and TRBJ1-5; TRBD1 might be the D (6 bases). The V and J ends lost 5 bases and 0 bases respectively, with 11 bases between them. This CDR3 comprises 15 residues. Germline V gives CDR1 MNHEY, CDR2 SMNVEV (reference sequence).

V gene TRBV12-3 or TRBV12-4 combines with J gene TRBJ2-1; D is undetermined. Deletions cut 6 bases from V and 7 bases from J, with 7 bases between. This CDR3 spans 11 amino acids. This CDR3 reads CASRIHNEQFF. The DNA of the CDR3 is TGTGCCAGCAGAATCCATAATGAGCAGTTCTTC.

The V gene is TRBV28, the J gene TRBJ1-2, with D tentatively TRBD1 (6 bases). The CDR3 is made up of 15 amino acids. The germline V and J ends were trimmed by 5 bases and 4 bases, with 17 bases remaining between them. From germline, CDR1 is MDHEN and CDR2 SYDVKM. CDR3 sequence reads: CASSGQTTLFYGYTF. Written as DNA, the CDR3 is TGTGCCAGCAGTGGACAGACGACCCTGTTCTATGGCTACACCTTC.

This clone was counted between two and nine times. The chain uses TRBV2 and TRBJ1-1, with D tentatively TRBD1 (5 bases). There are 15 residues in the CDR3. The V end was cut by 6 bases, the J end by 2 bases, with 16 bases between. Germline V gene lookup returns CDR1 SNHLY and CDR2 FYNNEI. CDR3 amino acids: CASRPRQMFNTEAFF. The CDR3 DNA reads TGTGCCAGCAGACCTAGACAGATGTTTAACACTGAAGCTTTCTTT.